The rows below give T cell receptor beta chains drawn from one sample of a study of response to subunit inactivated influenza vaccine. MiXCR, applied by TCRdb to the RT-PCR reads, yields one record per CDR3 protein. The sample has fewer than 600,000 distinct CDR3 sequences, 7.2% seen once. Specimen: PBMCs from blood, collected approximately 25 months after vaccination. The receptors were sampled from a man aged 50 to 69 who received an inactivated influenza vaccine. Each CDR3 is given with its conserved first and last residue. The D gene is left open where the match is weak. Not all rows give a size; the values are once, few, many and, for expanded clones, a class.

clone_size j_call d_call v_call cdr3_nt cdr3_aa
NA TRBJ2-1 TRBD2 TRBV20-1 TGCAGTGCTAGAGGTTTGGGACTAGCGGGGCCAGGAGCCTCCTACAATGAGCAGTTCTTC CSARGLGLAGPGASYNEQFF
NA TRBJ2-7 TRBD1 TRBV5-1 TGCGCCAGCAGCACCGGACAGGGGAGCTCCTACGAGCAGTACTTC CASSTGQGSSYEQYF
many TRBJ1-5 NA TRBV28 TGTGCCAGCAGGGGGCTTGGGCAGCCCCAGCATTTT CASRGLGQPQHF
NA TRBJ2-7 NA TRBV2 TGTGCCAGCAGTGAAACGTCGGCAGTCGAGCAGTACTTC CASSETSAVEQYF
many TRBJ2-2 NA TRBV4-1 TGCGCCAGCAGCCAAGCGGAGGGCGGGGAGCTGTTTTTT CASSQAEGGELFF
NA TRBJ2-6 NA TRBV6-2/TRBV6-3 TGTGCCAGCAGTTGGGACAACTCTGGGGCCAACGTCCTGACTTTC CASSWDNSGANVLTF
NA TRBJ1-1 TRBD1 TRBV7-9 TGTGCCAGCAGCTCGCCGGGACAGGAGCTGAACACTGAAGCTTTCTTT CASSSPGQELNTEAFF
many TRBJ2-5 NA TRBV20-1 TGCAGTGCTAGAGACCCGCTTTGGGCTAGGGGAGAAGAGACCCAGTACTTC CSARDPLWARGEETQYF
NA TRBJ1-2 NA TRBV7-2 TGTGCCAGCAGCTTGGGCCCCACAGGAGGCTACACCTTC CASSLGPTGGYTF
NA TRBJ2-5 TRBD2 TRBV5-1 TGCGCCAGCAGCCCTTTCGGCGGGGGGGTTCAAGAGACCCAGTACTTC CASSPFGGGVQETQYF
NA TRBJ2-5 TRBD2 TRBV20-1 TGCAGTGCTAGACCTTCGACTAGCGTACGAGAGACCCAGTACTTC CSARPSTSVRETQYF
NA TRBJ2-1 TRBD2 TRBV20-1 TGCAGTGCTCGAGGACTAGGCAATGAGCAGTTCTTC CSARGLGNEQFF
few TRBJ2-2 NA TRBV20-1 TGCAGTGCTAGACAAGGGTACACCGGGGAGCTGTTTTTT CSARQGYTGELFF
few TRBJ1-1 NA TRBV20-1 TGCAGTGCTATCTGGGGGGCCGGGGGGACTGAAGCTTTCTTT CSAIWGAGGTEAFF
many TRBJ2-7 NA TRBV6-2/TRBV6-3 TGTGCCAGCAGTTACAGGGAAACTTACGAGCAGTACTTC CASSYRETYEQYF
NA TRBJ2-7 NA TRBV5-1 TGCGCCAGCAGCTTGGGTGAAGGGCTCGCCTACGAGCAGTACTTC CASSLGEGLAYEQYF
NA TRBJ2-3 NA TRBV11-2 TGTGCCAGCAGCTTAGACCGGAGGCGCCCAGATGTCTATACGCAGTATTTT CASSLDRRRPDVYTQYF
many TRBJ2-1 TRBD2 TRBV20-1 TGCAGTGCTAGAGGCGGGAGTCCCCACAATGAGCAGTTCTTC CSARGGSPHNEQFF
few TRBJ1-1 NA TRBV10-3 TGTGCCATCTTGGGGGAACCGAACACTGAAGCTTTCTTT CAILGEPNTEAFF
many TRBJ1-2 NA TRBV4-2 TGTGCCAGCAGCCAAGAAGGAGGCTATGGCTACACCTTC CASSQEGGYGYTF
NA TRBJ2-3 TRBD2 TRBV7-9 TGTGCCAGCAGCTACGGGACTAGCGGGGCTGGAGATACGCAGTATTTT CASSYGTSGAGDTQYF
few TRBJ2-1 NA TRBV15 TGTGCCACCAGCGATCGGTATGAGCAGTTCTTC CATSDRYEQFF
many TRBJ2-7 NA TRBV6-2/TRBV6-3 TGTGCCAGCAGTTTTGGGTGGTATCAGCAGTACTTC CASSFGWYQQYF